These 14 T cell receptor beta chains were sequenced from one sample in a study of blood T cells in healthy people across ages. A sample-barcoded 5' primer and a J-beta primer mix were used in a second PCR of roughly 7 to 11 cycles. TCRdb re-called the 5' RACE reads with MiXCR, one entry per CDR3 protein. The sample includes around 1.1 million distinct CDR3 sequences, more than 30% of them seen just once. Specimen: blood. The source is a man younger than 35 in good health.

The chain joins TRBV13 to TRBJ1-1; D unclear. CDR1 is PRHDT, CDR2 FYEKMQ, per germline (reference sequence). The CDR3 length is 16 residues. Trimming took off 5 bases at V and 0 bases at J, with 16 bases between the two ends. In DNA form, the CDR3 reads TGTGCCAGCAGCATCACGGACGGAGCCATGAACACTGAAGCTTTCTTT. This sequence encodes CASSITDGAMNTEAFF.

The CDR3 region is CAWSVDPNQPQHF. The CDR3 DNA is TGTGCCTGGAGTGTAGACCCCAATCAGCCCCAGCATTTT. The chain couples TRBV30 to TRBJ1-5; D unresolved. V was pared by 0 bases and J by 3 bases, with 6 bases between. There are 13 residues in the CDR3. Germline assignment: CDR1 GTSNPN and CDR2 SVGIG (reference sequence).

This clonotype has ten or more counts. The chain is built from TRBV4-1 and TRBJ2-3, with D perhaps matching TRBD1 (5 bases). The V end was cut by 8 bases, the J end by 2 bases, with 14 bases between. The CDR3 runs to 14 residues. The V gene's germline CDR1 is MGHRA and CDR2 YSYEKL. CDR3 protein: CASGFRGNTDTQYF. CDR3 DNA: TGCGCCAGCGGATTTAGGGGAAACACAGATACGCAGTATTTT.

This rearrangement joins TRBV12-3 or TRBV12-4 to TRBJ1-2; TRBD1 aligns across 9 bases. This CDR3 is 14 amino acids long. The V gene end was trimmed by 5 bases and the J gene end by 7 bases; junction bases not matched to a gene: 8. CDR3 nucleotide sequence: TGTGCCAGCAGTAGGGACAGGGCTGTTCGTGGCTACACCTTC. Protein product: CASSRDRAVRGYTF.

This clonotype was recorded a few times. The CDR3 sequence: CASSPTTGYYGYTF. The CDR3 DNA reads as TGTGCCAGCAGCCCTACTACAGGATACTATGGCTACACCTTC. The gene calls are TRBV3-1 and TRBJ1-2; a possible D gene is TRBD1 (5 bases). V was shortened by 4 bases and J by 3 bases, with 12 bases between the two germline ends. CDR3 length: 14 amino acids. CDR1 LGHDT and CDR2 YNNKEL come from the germline V gene (reference sequence).

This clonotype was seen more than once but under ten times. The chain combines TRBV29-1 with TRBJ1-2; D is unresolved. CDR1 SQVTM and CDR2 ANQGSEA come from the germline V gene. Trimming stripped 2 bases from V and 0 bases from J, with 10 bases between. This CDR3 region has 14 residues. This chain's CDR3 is CSVERQDPNYGYTF. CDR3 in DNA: TGCAGCGTTGAAAGGCAGGACCCTAACTATGGCTACACCTTC.

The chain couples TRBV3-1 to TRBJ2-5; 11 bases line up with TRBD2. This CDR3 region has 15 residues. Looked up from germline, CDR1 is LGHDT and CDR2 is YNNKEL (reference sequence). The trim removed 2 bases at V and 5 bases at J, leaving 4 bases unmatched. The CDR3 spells CASSQSASGGETQYF. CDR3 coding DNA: TGTGCCAGCAGCCAAAGTGCTAGCGGGGGGGAGACCCAGTACTTC.

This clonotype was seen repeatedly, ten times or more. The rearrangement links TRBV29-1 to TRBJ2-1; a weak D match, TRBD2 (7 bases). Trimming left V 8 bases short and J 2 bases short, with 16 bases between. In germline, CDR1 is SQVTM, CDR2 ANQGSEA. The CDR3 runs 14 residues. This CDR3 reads CSLLGRGTYNEQFF. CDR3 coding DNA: TGCAGCCTGCTAGGGAGGGGGACCTACAATGAGCAGTTCTTC.

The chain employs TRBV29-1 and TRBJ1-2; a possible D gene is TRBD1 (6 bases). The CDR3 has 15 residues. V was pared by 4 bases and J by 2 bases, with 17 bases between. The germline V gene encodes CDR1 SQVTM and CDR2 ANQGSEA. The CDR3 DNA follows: TGCAGCGTTGGACAAAGACAGGCCCCCAACTATGGCTACACCTTC. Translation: CSVGQRQAPNYGYTF.

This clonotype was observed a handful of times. CDR3 in DNA: TGTGCCAGCAGCCGAGCTTTGGGCAGGGCCACTGAAGCTTTCTTT. It is translated as CASSRALGRATEAFF. The V gene is TRBV14, the J gene TRBJ1-1; a possible D gene is TRBD1 (5 bases). Germline assignment: CDR1 SGHDN and CDR2 FVKESK. This CDR3 is 15 amino acids long. Trimming pared 4 bases from V and 4 bases from J, leaving 16 bases between.

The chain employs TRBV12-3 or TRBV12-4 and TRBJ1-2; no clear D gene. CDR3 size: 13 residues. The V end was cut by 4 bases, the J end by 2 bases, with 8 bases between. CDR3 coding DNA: TGTGCCAGCAGTTCTACGAGAAACTATGGCTACACCTTC. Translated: CASSSTRNYGYTF.

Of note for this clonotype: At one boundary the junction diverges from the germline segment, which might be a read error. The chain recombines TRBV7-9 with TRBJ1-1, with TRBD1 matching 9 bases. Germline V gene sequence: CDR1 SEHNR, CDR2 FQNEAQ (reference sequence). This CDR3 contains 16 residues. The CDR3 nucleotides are TGTGCCAACAGCCCCCGTACAGGGGGCGATGACACTGAAGCTTTCTTT. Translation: CANSPRTGGDDTEAFF.

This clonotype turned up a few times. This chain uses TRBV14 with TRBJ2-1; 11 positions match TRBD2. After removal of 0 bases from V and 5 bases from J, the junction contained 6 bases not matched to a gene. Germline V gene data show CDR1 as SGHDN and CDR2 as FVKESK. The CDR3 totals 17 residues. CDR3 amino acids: CASSQDRGLAVNNEQFF. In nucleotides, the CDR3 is TGTGCCAGCAGCCAAGATAGGGGACTAGCGGTTAACAATGAGCAGTTCTTC.

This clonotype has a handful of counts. The CDR3 protein is CASSEGPKKFDTQYF. The CDR3 nucleotides read TGTGCCAGCAGCGAAGGCCCCAAAAAATTTGATACGCAGTATTTT. This chain connects TRBV14 to TRBJ2-3, with D unclear. CDR3 length: 15 residues. Germline values: CDR1 SGHDN, CDR2 FVKESK. V lost 5 bases and J 6 bases, leaving 18 bases between the germline ends.